This T cell receptor (beta chain) was sequenced for a study of blood T cell repertoires in COVID-19. Study at large: Sites across the United States, Italy and Spain contributed samples from acute and convalescent COVID-19. PBMCs, B-cell-depleted T cells, or T cells provided the cDNA or gDNA that made up the material.

Per the germline V gene, CDR1 is SNHLY and CDR2 is FYNNEI. This CDR3 has 13 residues. Trimming cost V 8 bases and J 3 bases; bases outside gene matches: 5. Authors' data handling: Amplification of reference gene primers was used by the study to estimate nucleated cell counts. This table comes from immunoSEQ multiplex PCR, and its TCRdb copy is limited to in-frame clones, with some not included. That table supplies the V and J calls and clone size; D and trimming were determined from the DNA. Of 140,000 or so clones in the sample, around nine tenths were seen once. The chain has TRBV2 and TRBJ1-2; TRBD1 agrees at 8 bases. Sequencing input: peripheral blood. The TCR sequence derives from a human donor in a cohort sampled during active COVID-19. This CDR3 is CASRDRSDYGYTF. CDR3 nucleotides: TGTGCCAGCCGGGACAGGTCTGACTATGGCTACACCTTC.